This TCR beta chain emerged from a study of T cell responses to AZD1222 COVID-19 vaccine (dated by TCRdb to the early 2020s). About the investigation overall: A total of approximately 230 trial participants underwent TCR sequencing, of whom 200 to 220 received two doses of AZD1222 and around 26 received two doses of the MenACWY control vaccine. Trial participants were enrolled by age into subgroups of 18-55, 56-69 and 70-plus years, and around 150, 28 and 57 TCR-sequenced participants, respectively, were included in these subgroups.

The CDR3 regions of human TCRbeta chains were analyzed by immunosequencing. The paper's data handling went like this. Repertoire TCRs were matched against a reference library of SARS-CoV-2-specific TCRs generated with the MIRA antigen-specificity platform. Breadth was defined as the fraction of unique TCRs that were SARS-CoV-2-associated. Depth was defined as the fraction of total T cells that were SARS-CoV-2-associated. Using the MIRA data, every spike-specific TCR was mapped to the spike region that the TCR reacted to and assigned to either a CD4 or a CD8 class. Log10-transformed breadth and depth values were compared by one-way ANOVA with Sidak's multiple comparisons tests. In its TCRdb copy, this immuneACCESS table keeps in-frame sequences only and misses some clones. Where compared with another copy, unresolved V genes explain less than half of these, and the others have no known cause. V and J calls plus clone size are reproduced from that table; the DNA served to infer D and trimming. Here the sample has nearly 110,000 clones; roughly 90% occur a single time. Jointly, the top ten make up roughly 8.7% of the sample.

The full study reports these points: Conclusions about previously exposed vaccinees are limited because only a handful of AZD1222 recipients were SARS-CoV-2 seropositive at baseline. A significant rise in spike-specific TCR breadth and depth was observed after two AZD1222 doses relative to day 0 and relative to MenACWY recipients. Participants were mostly white British and included more females than males, and it was suggested by the authors that clonal diversity may have been underestimated. CD4 TCRs associated with the vaccine covered the entire spike protein, and the dominant responses were in regions 160-218 and 743-854. In the small 56-69-year group, the increase in depth fell short of significance, most likely because of low power. Because no day 14 peak-response samples were available, repertoires were characterized only after the peak T cell response. Reportedly, almost half of the unique spike-specific TCRs recognized epitopes lying outside the regions that are mutated in the B.1.351 and B.1.1.7 variants.

With regard to this clone: This clone's antigen is unknown. There are no base qualities to consult, and no much larger clone falls within one base.

The intended sense of this specimen's time point label: about 28 days (+/-7) after the second vaccine dose. AZD1222 recipients with second doses at about 4 weeks or about 12 weeks were pooled, because spike-specific TCR depth and breadth did not differ between schedules. The vaccinee samples were drawn from two UK trials, COV001 and COV002, one of which was a single-blind randomized controlled phase 2/3 trial testing AZD1222 (ChAdOx1 nCoV-19) in healthy adults. Trial participant PBMC samples were collected at day 0 and day 28 after the second dose for TCRbeta chain sequencing. The germline V gene specifies SGHTA as CDR1 and FQGNSA as CDR2. Clipping removes 5 bases from V and 8 bases from J, with 12 as the unmatched junction base count. From its cysteine to its phenylalanine, the CDR3 spans 15 amino acids. Only the CDR3 region is kept as DNA, spanning 45 bases read in frame from base 1.

The receptor was isolated from an adult who received the AZD1222 COVID-19 vaccine. This sample comprised peripheral blood, obtained 28 days after the second AZD1222 dose. The V gene is TRBV7-2 and the J gene is TRBJ1-5; the junction holds 7 bases that match TRBD1. CDR3 loop: CASSVSDRPAEPQHF. The nucleotide sequence reads as follows: TGTGCCAGCAGCGTATCGGACAGGCCGGCTGAGCCCCAGCATTTT. The entire variable domain, with the stretches around the CDR3 drawn from the reference TRBV7-2 and TRBJ1-5 proteins, is GAGVSQSPSNKVTEKGKDVELRCDPISGHTALYWYRQSLGQGLEFLIYFQGNSAPDKSGLPSDRFSAERTGGSVSTLTIQRTQQEDSAVYLCASSVSDRPAEPQHFGDGTRLSIL.